These T cell receptor beta chains were read from a single sample in a study of cytomegalovirus exposure and HLA in healthy donors. Measured with immunoSEQ multiplex PCR; TCRdb has only the in-frame clones, and not every one. The sample yields more than 200,000 clones, about 80% seen once. The sample comprised PBMCs. These TCRs come from a girl aged 10 to 17 in good health and CMV-seronegative. CDR3s include the opening cysteine and the closing phenylalanine or tryptophan. The order of the fields is D gene, J gene, V gene, clone size, CDR3 DNA, CDR3 protein. A D gene is named only where the DNA matches it firmly. For some rows the clone size is stated as once, few or many, or as a class when expanded; others skip it.

. TRBJ2-7 TRBV30 . TGTGCCTGGCGACCGGGTCGAGCCTACGAGCAGTACTTC CAWRPGRAYEQYF
. TRBJ1-6 TRBV9 . TGTGCCAGCAGCGTAGGACAGCTTAATTCACCCCTCCACTTT CASSVGQLNSPLHF
TRBD1 TRBJ1-5 TRBV10-2 few TGCGCCACTACACCGGCAGGGGGTGATCAGCCCCAGCATTTT CATTPAGGDQPQHF
TRBD2 TRBJ2-3 TRBV5-1 . TGCGCCAGCAGCCGAGATCGGGGGGCAGATACGCAGTATTTT CASSRDRGADTQYF
. TRBJ1-1 TRBV27 . TGTGCCAGCAGTTGGACAGTGGACACTGAAGCTTTCTTT CASSWTVDTEAFF
. TRBJ1-6 TRBV30 . TGTGCCTGGAGTGTACAGTTCCATTCACCCCTCCACTTT CAWSVQFHSPLHF
. TRBJ1-1 TRBV7-9 . TGTGCCAGCAGCAACCAGGACTACACTGAAGCTTTCTTT CASSNQDYTEAFF
TRBD2 TRBJ2-3 TRBV28 . TGTGCCAGCATTCCCTTAGCGGGGGGTAGCACAGATACGCAGTATTTT CASIPLAGGSTDTQYF
. TRBJ1-2 TRBV30 . TGTGCCTGGAGTCGGGAAGGGAGGGGGGGCTACACCTTC CAWSREGRGGYTF
. TRBJ2-2 TRBV7-3 . TGTGCCAGCAGCTCTAACGGGGAGCTGTTTTTT CASSSNGELFF
. TRBJ2-5 TRBV30 . TGTGCCTGGAGTGTCCTGGCAGCGGAGACCCAGTACTTC CAWSVLAAETQYF
. TRBJ2-4 TRBV7-2 . TGTGCCAGCAGCTTTCAGCTGTTGGGGCGGGGAGGTGGCATTCAGTACTTC CASSFQLLGRGGGIQYF
TRBD1 TRBJ1-1 TRBV28 . TGTGCCAGCAGTTCATTTTTACCGCGACGGACAGGGCTAGCGAACACTGAAGCTTTCTTT CASSSFLPRRTGLANTEAFF
. TRBJ2-1 TRBV4-1 . TGCGCCAGCAGCCAAGACGCTAGCGAGTGGGATGAGCAGTTCTTC CASSQDASEWDEQFF
TRBD2 TRBJ2-1 TRBV28 . TGTGCCGGTCGGACTAGCGGAACAGTAGAGCAGTTCTTC CAGRTSGTVEQFF